The 23 T cell receptor beta chains reported below all come from one sample, sequenced in a study of blood T cell repertoires in COVID-19. The method was immunoSEQ multiplex PCR; TCRdb's version includes in-frame clones alone and lacks a portion of them. The data contain over 150,000 clones, 90% of them singletons. Sequenced material: peripheral blood. The source of these receptors is a man in his fifties or sixties with acute or convalescent COVID-19.

This clone was seen a single time. V is TRBV20-1 and J is TRBJ2-7; maybe TRBD2 (5 bases). CDR1 DFQATT and CDR2 SNEGSKA come from the germline V gene (reference sequence). The CDR3 covers 10 residues. V lost 5 bases and J lost 9, with 11 bases in between. CDR3 nucleotides: TGCAGTGCTTTCGGGGAAAGGCAGTACGTC. This encodes CSAFGERQYV.

The chain uses TRBV15 and TRBJ1-4, with TRBD1 matching 9 bases. The ends lost 8 bases at V and 3 bases at J; junction bases unmatched: 7. The CDR3 length is 15 residues. Germline CDR1 is LNHNV and CDR2 is YYDKDF (reference sequence). DNA for the CDR3: TGTGCCACCTCCCGACAGGGGGGAGCTAATGAAAAACTGTTTTTT. Translating gives CATSRQGGANEKLFF.

The chain recombines TRBV3-1 (or the pseudogene TRBV3-2) with TRBJ1-4; TRBD1 agrees at 8 bases. This CDR3 has 14 residues. The germline gives CDR1 LGHDT, CDR2 YNNKEL (reference sequence). V was clipped by 2 bases and J by 7 bases; unmatched bases: 3. The CDR3, as DNA: TGTGCCAGCAGCCAACAGGGGGCAGGTGAAAAACTGTTTTTT. Its protein is CASSQQGAGEKLFF.

The CDR3 bases are TGTGCCAGCTCACTGAGGAACAGGGGGCGGTCGGATAGCAATGAGCAGTTCTTC. The encoded protein is CASSLRNRGRSDSNEQFF. The J gene is TRBJ2-1, the V gene TRBV18, with 9 bases matching TRBD1. The CDR3 is made up of 18 amino acids. Germline values: CDR1 KGHSH, CDR2 LQKENI. V lost 4 bases, J lost 6 bases, and 16 bases stayed unmatched.

V gene TRBV5-5 combines with J gene TRBJ1-1, with D unclear. Trimming took 0 bases from V and 11 from J, leaving 11 bases between them. The germline gives CDR1 SGHKS, CDR2 YYEKEE (reference sequence). The CDR3 covers 12 residues. The CDR3 nucleotides read TGTGCCAGCAGCTTGGCTTCGGTTGTGGCTTTCTTT. It codes for CASSLASVVAFF.

The chain links TRBV7-9 to TRBJ1-4; D may be TRBD1 (5 bases). Trimming took off 3 bases at V and 8 bases at J, with 7 bases between the two ends. There are 12 residues in the CDR3. Germline assignment: CDR1 SEHNR and CDR2 FQNEAQ (reference sequence). DNA for the CDR3: TGTGCCAGCAGCTTTAACAGGGAAAAACTGTTTTTT. Its protein is CASSFNREKLFF. The variable domain in full, completed from reference TRBV7-9 and TRBJ1-4, reads DTGVSQNPRHKITKRGQNVTFRCDPISEHNRLYWYRQTLGQGPEFLTYFQNEAQLEKSRLLSDRFSAERPKGSFSTLEIQRTEQGDSAMYLCASSFNREKLFFGSGTQLSVL.

This clone was found a few times. This sequence joins TRBV25-1 and TRBJ1-5; D is ambiguous. Germline V lookup: CDR1 MGHDK, CDR2 SYGVNS. The CDR3 spans 16 residues. V was cut by 4 bases and J by 4 bases, with 17 bases left in between. The CDR3 sequence: CASSGSKGVINQPQHF. In DNA, the CDR3 is TGTGCCAGCAGTGGGAGCAAGGGAGTTATAAATCAGCCCCAGCATTTT.

The chain links TRBV28 to TRBJ1-2, with D possibly being TRBD1 (6 bases). This CDR3 is 15 amino acids long. Trimming removed 2 bases from V and 5 bases from J, with 15 bases in between. The V gene's germline CDR1 is MDHEN and CDR2 SYDVKM. The CDR3 is CASSLPRGATYGYTF. The CDR3 DNA is TGTGCCAGCAGTTTACCCCGGGGGGCTACTTATGGCTACACCTTC.

The chain employs TRBV5-1 and TRBJ2-2; perhaps TRBD2 as D (5 bases). CDR1 SGHRS and CDR2 YFSETQ come from the germline V gene. The V gene lost 7 bases and the J gene lost 0 bases, with 19 bases spanning the gap. The CDR3 contains 17 residues. CDR3 in amino acids: CASERGRNLPNTGELFF. CDR3 bases: TGCGCCAGCGAAAGAGGGCGCAATCTCCCGAACACCGGGGAGCTGTTTTTT.

The chain is built from TRBV5-1 and TRBJ1-1; a possible D gene is TRBD1 (5 bases). Trimming left V 4 bases short and J 1 base short, with 17 bases between. Per the germline V gene, CDR1 is SGHRS and CDR2 is YFSETQ. The CDR3 extends over 16 amino acids. In DNA form, the CDR3 reads TGCGCCAGCAGCCCCGGCGGGGGGAGGGAGAACACTGAAGCTTTCTTT. It encodes CASSPGGGRENTEAFF.

The chain employs TRBV5-6 and TRBJ2-1; 14 bases match TRBD2. The germline CDR1 and CDR2 sequences are SGHDT and YYEEEE. V was pared by 4 bases and J by 13 bases, with 7 bases of the junction left unmatched. The CDR3 totals 14 residues. DNA of the CDR3: TGTGCCAGCAGCCTAGGGACTAGCGGGAGAGGTCAGTTCTTC. Translating gives CASSLGTSGRGQFF.

The chain couples TRBV9 to TRBJ2-5, with 8 bases that match TRBD2. Germline V gene lookup returns CDR1 SGDLS and CDR2 YYNGEE. The CDR3 has 16 residues. V was clipped by 0 bases and J by 4 bases; unmatched bases: 8. CDR3 coding DNA: TGTGCCAGCAGCGTAGCCAGAGCGGGAGTGGGAGAGACCCAGTACTTC. Protein product: CASSVARAGVGETQYF.

V is TRBV10-1 and J is TRBJ1-3, with TRBD1 identical over 10 bases. Germline lookup yields CDR1 WNHNN and CDR2 SYGVQD (reference sequence). Losses at the gene ends were 11 bases for V and 0 bases for J; bases not matched to a gene: 7. This CDR3 region has 15 residues. In DNA, the CDR3 is TGCGCCTTGGGGACAGGGGAACCCTCTGGAAACACCATATATTTT. Its protein product is CALGTGEPSGNTIYF.

The chain is built from TRBV30 and TRBJ1-2; D not resolved. The germline CDR1 and CDR2 sequences are GTSNPN and SVGIG (reference sequence). V lost 1 base and J lost 4, with 19 bases in between. This CDR3 comprises 16 residues. The CDR3 bases are TGTGCCTGGAGTGGGGAAGGTTGGGAGAGGGCCTATGGCTACACCTTC. It codes for CAWSGEGWERAYGYTF.

This chain joins TRBV6-1 and TRBJ2-3, with 13 bases aligning to TRBD2. J gave up 0 bases and V 1 base, and 4 bases lay outside the gene matches. The CDR3 is 18 amino acids. Germline CDR1 reads MNHNS; CDR2 reads SASEGT. Here the CDR3 DNA reads TGTGCCAGCAGTGAAGTGCAACTAGCGGGGGGGAGCACAGATACGCAGTATTTT. This gives the protein CASSEVQLAGGSTDTQYF.

In its sample, this clone was seen once. The chain is built from TRBV7-3 and TRBJ2-1, with D possibly being TRBD2 (6 bases). Germline values: CDR1 SGHTA, CDR2 FQGTGA. The CDR3 contains 15 residues. Trimming left V 3 bases short and J 3 bases short, with 12 bases between. In DNA form, the CDR3 reads TGTGCCAGCAGCTTTTCAGGACTAAACTACAATGAGCAGTTCTTC. Protein: CASSFSGLNYNEQFF.

The V gene is TRBV4-1, the J gene TRBJ2-2, with TRBD1 matching over 10 bases. Trimming removed 0 bases from V and 6 bases from J; junction bases left unmatched: 16. This CDR3 has 20 residues. Looked up from germline, CDR1 is MGHRA and CDR2 is YSYEKL. CDR3 nucleotides: TGCGCCAGCAGCCAAGATCCGCCACCGGGACAGGGGTTTCGGGCCGGGGAGCTGTTTTTT. Encoded protein: CASSQDPPPGQGFRAGELFF.

The chain uses TRBV4-1 and TRBJ1-1; D not resolved. V was trimmed by 4 bases and J by 0 bases, leaving 12 bases between them. Germline CDR1 is MGHRA and CDR2 is YSYEKL. This CDR3 spans 15 amino acids. Here the CDR3 reads CASSRTENLNTEAFF. In DNA form, the CDR3 reads TGCGCCAGCAGCCGTACAGAAAATTTGAACACTGAAGCTTTCTTT.

The chain links TRBV11-2 to TRBJ1-1; no clear D gene. Germline V gene lookup returns CDR1 SGHAT and CDR2 FQNNGV. This CDR3 comprises 14 residues. V was shortened by 0 bases and J by 11 bases, with 16 bases between the two germline ends. The CDR3: CASSLDAGIVGAFF. CDR3 coding DNA: TGTGCCAGCAGCTTAGACGCGGGGATCGTGGGTGCTTTCTTT.

This sequence joins TRBV19 and TRBJ1-1, with TRBD1 matching 7 bases. Germline CDR1 is LNHDA and CDR2 is SQIVND (reference sequence). CDR3 length equals 14 residues. V was pared by 3 bases and J by 6 bases, with 7 bases of the junction left unmatched. CDR3: CASSMVDRASEAFF. Here the CDR3 DNA reads TGTGCCAGTAGTATGGTCGACAGGGCTTCTGAAGCTTTCTTT. Full variable domain (outside the CDR3, taken from reference TRBV19 and TRBJ1-1): DGGITQSPKYLFRKEGQNVTLSCEQNLNHDAMYWYRQDPGQGLRLIYYSQIVNDFQKGDIAEGYSVSREKKESFPLTVTSAQKNPTAFYLCASSMVDRASEAFFGQGTRLTVV.

The chain uses TRBV18 and TRBJ1-4; D is unresolved. The germline V gene encodes CDR1 KGHSH and CDR2 LQKENI. This CDR3 is 14 amino acids long. V gave up 1 base and J gave up 5 bases, with 8 bases separating them. For the CDR3, the DNA is TGTGCCAGCTCACCACAGGAGGGCAATGAAAAACTGTTTTTT. Translating gives CASSPQEGNEKLFF.

The chain employs TRBV28 and TRBJ2-5, with D hard to call. Looked up from germline, CDR1 is MDHEN and CDR2 is SYDVKM. The CDR3 loop spans 15 amino acids. The V end was cut by 8 bases, the J end by 1 base, with 17 bases between. The CDR3 is CASGVWIGSQETQYF. Written as DNA, the CDR3 is TGTGCCAGCGGAGTTTGGATTGGGTCCCAAGAGACCCAGTACTTC.

This chain uses TRBV29-1 with TRBJ1-6; tentatively, D is TRBD1 (5 bases). This CDR3 has 13 residues. CDR1 is SQVTM, CDR2 ANQGSEA, per germline. The ends were cut back, 5 bases at V and 5 bases at J, with 10 bases in the middle. The CDR3 bases are TGCAGCGTTCGACCGGACAATAATTCACCCCTCCACTTT. Its protein is CSVRPDNNSPLHF.